These 8 T cell receptor beta chains share one sample of origin, sequenced in a study of blood T cell dynamics during melanoma immunotherapy. Libraries were prepared by immunoSEQ multiplex PCR; TCRdb keeps only in-frame clonotypes and omits some of them. The table records 14,000 to 15,000 clones, 87% of them present only once. Noted time point: week 3, after first cycle of checkpoint inhibitor. The starting material was blood, obtained from a patient treated with checkpoint blockade. The source of these receptors is a human donor with melanoma.

The chain employs TRBV5-8 and TRBJ2-3, with a weak D call TRBD2 (6 bases). V dropped 4 bases and J dropped 3 bases, with 15 bases sitting between them. This CDR3 comprises 15 residues. Germline V gene lookup returns CDR1 SGHTS and CDR2 YDEGEE. CDR3 nucleotide sequence: TGTGCCAGCAGCGGGGGTTCCGGGGGTACAGATACGCAGTATTTT. Translated, it gives CASSGGSGGTDTQYF.

The V gene is TRBV7-3, the J gene TRBJ2-2; D is unclear. V was trimmed by 4 bases and J by 2 bases, leaving 17 bases between them. The CDR3 runs 17 residues. In germline, CDR1 is SGHTA, CDR2 FQGTGA. The CDR3 nucleotides read TGTGCCAGCAGCTCCACACCCCGTGTAGGAAACACCGGGGAGCTGTTTTTT. Encoded protein: CASSSTPRVGNTGELFF.

This sequence joins TRBV7-2 and TRBJ1-5, with D possibly matching TRBD1 (6 bases). Germline loops: CDR1 SGHTA, CDR2 FQGNSA. With 8 bases removed from V and 6 bases from J, the gap between germline ends came to 20 bases. The CDR3 has 15 residues. The CDR3 DNA sequence: TGTGCCAGCGCCCTTGGGGGGGGCTTCCGTCAGCCCCAGCATTTT. This encodes CASALGGGFRQPQHF.

The V gene is TRBV5-5, the J gene TRBJ2-1; 11 bases are shared with TRBD2. The CDR3 totals 17 residues. Germline-derived CDR1 and CDR2 are SGHKS and YYEKEE (reference sequence). The V gene end was trimmed by 0 bases and the J gene end by 10 bases; junction bases not matched to a gene: 12. The CDR3 bases are TGTGCCAGCAGCTTGGGGTTTTTAGCGGGAGGGAATCAAGAGCAGTTCTTC. Its protein is CASSLGFLAGGNQEQFF.

The chain links TRBV5-1 to TRBJ2-1; 8 bases map to TRBD2. This CDR3 has 15 amino acids. V shed 0 bases, J shed 10 bases, and the junction held 9 bases outside the gene matches. Germline loops: CDR1 SGHRS, CDR2 YFSETQ. The CDR3 loop is CASSLGSTAGVEQFF. DNA of the CDR3: TGCGCCAGCAGCTTGGGATCGACAGCGGGAGTGGAGCAGTTCTTC.

J is TRBJ2-7 and V is TRBV28; no reliable D call. This CDR3 is 16 amino acids long. CDR1 and CDR2 from the germline V gene are MDHEN and SYDVKM. With 4 bases removed from V and 2 bases from J, the gap between germline ends came to 18 bases. The DNA of the CDR3 is TGTGCCAGCAGTTCACCGGCTGCGACAACCACCTACGAGCAGTACTTC. This sequence encodes CASSSPAATTTYEQYF.

The rearrangement uses TRBV5-4 and TRBJ2-1; maybe TRBD2 (6 bases). Germline V gene data show CDR1 as SGHNT and CDR2 as YYREEE (reference sequence). The CDR3 is made up of 15 amino acids. Trimming pared 4 bases from V and 0 bases from J, leaving 11 bases between. The CDR3 nucleotides read TGTGCCAGCAGCCTCGCGGGAATCTCCTACAATGAGCAGTTCTTC. It is translated as CASSLAGISYNEQFF.

The chain couples TRBV4-3 to TRBJ2-5; perhaps TRBD1 as D (5 bases). CDR3 size: 13 residues. The germline V gene has CDR1 LGHNA and CDR2 YSLEER. Between the trimmed V and J ends, which lost 1 base and 4 bases, there was a span of 7 bases. As DNA, the CDR3 is TGCGCCAGCAGCCAAGTTCAGGGAGAGACCCAGTACTTC. It codes for CASSQVQGETQYF.